This T cell receptor (beta chain) stems from a study of PD-1 blockade in classical Hodgkin lymphoma (dated by TCRdb to the early 2020s). Notes on the research overall: Nivolumab dosing was 3 mg/kg intravenously every 2 weeks, continuing until either disease progression or unacceptable toxicity. The study used CyTOF and TCR beta sequencing to define a peripheral blood immune signature of response to PD-1 blockade in classical Hodgkin lymphoma.

Genomic DNA was extracted with the Qiagen DNeasy kit from unsorted PBMCs and from negatively selected CD4+ and CD8+ fractions. Using primers that anneal to V and J segments, immunoSEQ multiplex PCR amplified the TCR beta CDR3 regions. A synthetic immune receptor repertoire was used to minimize amplification bias, and any residual bias was removed computationally once sequencing was done. In the source study's methods: Custom Python scripts were used to quantify repertoire diversity as the Shannon entropy index. Unsorted, CD4+ and CD8+ repertoires were analyzed separately, except in combined analyses where CD4+ and CD8+ sequences were merged in silico. A clone counted as expanded when the clone's frequency after treatment rose at least 2-fold relative to C1D1, and clones undetected at baseline were given a pseudocount of 0.5. Singleton clones were defined as clones with 0 or 1 copy at C1D1, and non-singleton clones were defined as clones with 2 or more copies. By matching protein sequences in sorted samples from the same patient, clones expanded in unsorted samples were annotated as CD4+, CD8+ or unknown. Wilcoxon tests on paired samples were used to test diversity changes from C1D1 to C4D1. TCRdb carries this immuneACCESS record with in-frame sequences only. Its versions omit some clonotypes, under half of them owing to an unresolved V gene in the studies checked, with the rest unexplained. V, J and clone size reflect that table, while D and trimming were determined from the DNA. The sample data list approximately 110,000 clones, and roughly 90% of these were observed just once. The ten most abundant clones make up 15% to 20% of the sample.

Overall study results and their limits: Patients starting nivolumab less than 1 year after ASCT had lower diversity and were excluded from later analyses to avoid confounding by immune reconstitution. Newly diagnosed patients were reported to have lower baseline TCR diversity than healthy donors, and relapsed/refractory patients were reported to have lower baseline TCR diversity still. The study covered only a single clinical trial cohort, and the causes of the repertoire differences, possibly disease activity or prior therapy, were still not defined. Trial patients achieving complete response had baseline diversity similar to newly diagnosed patients, whereas partial responders and progressors had significantly lower diversity. A significant rise by C4D1 was seen in CD4+ but not CD8+ TCR diversity (p=0.0027 vs p=0.16), with the rise being most apparent in complete responders (p=0.02).

In the paper's terms, the time point label means: cycle 4 day 1 (C4D1), after 6 weeks of nivolumab. All trial patients had relapsed after autologous stem cell transplantation, with cohorts A, B and C differing in prior brentuximab vedotin exposure. The trial cohort was composed of about 54 patients with relapsed/refractory classical Hodgkin lymphoma, for whom complete response, partial response or progressive disease was recorded as best overall response. Trial patients were treated with single-agent nivolumab in the multi-cohort phase II CheckMate 205 trial. An independent review committee assessed best overall response by applying the 2007 International Working Group response criteria. Trial PBMCs were collected immediately before nivolumab initiation (C1D1) and during therapy at cycle 2 day 1 and cycle 4 day 1. Peripheral blood was collected in 8 mL Vacutainer Cell Preparation Tubes, from which PBMCs were isolated by centrifugation and then cryopreserved.

Trimming at the junction amounts to 7 bases on V and 4 bases on J, and the germline ends lie 16 bases apart. Its CDR3 holds 14 amino acids, cysteine through phenylalanine. Only the CDR3 region is kept as DNA, spanning 42 bases read in frame from base 1. Taken from the germline V gene (reference sequence), the CDR1 and CDR2 loops are LNHDA and SQIVND. A few counts support this clone. What antigen it recognizes has not been identified. It has no much larger one-base neighbor in the sample; base qualities were not kept. The sample in question was peripheral blood mononuclear cells (PBMCs), obtained before the fourth cycle of nivolumab. The chain couples TRBV19 to TRBJ1-2, with a tentative D gene TRBD1 over 5 matching bases. The sequence derives from a human donor with classical Hodgkin lymphoma. CDR3 protein: CASIPDITSYGYTF. The sequenced DNA is TGTGCCAGTATTCCGGACATTACCAGCTATGGCTACACCTTC.